This entry concerns a single TCR beta chain. Original analysis: The assay estimated nucleated cells by amplifying reference gene primers. The method was immunoSEQ multiplex PCR; TCRdb's version includes in-frame clones alone and lacks a portion of them. That table gives V, J and clone size, and the DNA gave D and trimming. The sample yields approximately 350,000 clones, more than 75% seen once. This sample was taken from a study of blood T cell repertoires in COVID-19. The wider study: The United States, Italy and Spain provided the acute and convalescent COVID-19 samples. T cells, B-cell-depleted T cells, or PBMCs provided the cDNA or gDNA that served as material.

CDR3 length equals 14 residues. V was shortened by 0 bases and J by 11 bases, with 15 bases between the two germline ends. CDR1 and CDR2 (germline): LGHNA, YSLEER. This receptor was obtained from a woman aged 18 to 35 who had recovered from COVID-19. J is TRBJ2-3 and V is TRBV4-3; possibly TRBD2 for D (5 bases). Sequencing used peripheral blood. The CDR3 DNA reads as TGCGCCAGCAGCCAAGATGTTCGGGGAAGTGGGCAGTATTTT. It codes for CASSQDVRGSGQYF.